A single sample gave rise to the 27 T cell receptor beta chains below, sequenced in a study of blood T cell repertoires in COVID-19. Repertoires were generated with immunoSEQ multiplex PCR, while TCRdb's copy carries only in-frame clones and drops some. The repertoire consists of nearly 250,000 clones, with approximately 84% occurring once and the leading ten covering 1.5% to 2%. The sample consisted of peripheral blood. Receptors were obtained from an elderly woman with acute or convalescent COVID-19.

The V gene is TRBV28, the J gene TRBJ2-3, with TRBD2 identical over 11 bases. The V gene's germline CDR1 is MDHEN and CDR2 SYDVKM. V shed 11 bases, J shed 2 bases, and the junction held 9 bases outside the gene matches. The CDR3 consists of 15 residues. The CDR3 sequence: CAAPKTSGTTDTQYF. The CDR3 DNA is TGTGCCGCCCCAAAGACTAGCGGGACCACAGATACGCAGTATTTT.

This chain links TRBV7-9 with TRBJ1-4; the match to TRBD1 covers 8 bases. CDR1 is SEHNR, CDR2 FQNEAQ, per germline (reference sequence). With V trimmed by 3 bases and J by 7 bases, 16 bases remained unmatched. This CDR3 contains 18 residues. CDR3 nucleotide sequence: TGTGCCAGCAGCTTCTCATCAGGGGGCGCTAGGGGCTTTGAAAAACTGTTTTTT. It is translated as CASSFSSGGARGFEKLFF.

V gene TRBV2 combines with J gene TRBJ1-2; D may be TRBD1 (5 bases). Per the germline V gene, CDR1 is SNHLY and CDR2 is FYNNEI. With 3 bases removed from V and 4 bases from J, the gap between germline ends came to 12 bases. The CDR3 extends over 14 amino acids. The CDR3: CASSDSGRSYGYTF. Written as DNA, the CDR3 is TGTGCCAGCAGTGACTCAGGGAGGAGCTATGGCTACACCTTC.

The V gene is TRBV6-2 or TRBV6-3, the J gene TRBJ2-1; 12 positions agree with TRBD2. J gave up 2 bases and V 5 bases, and 7 bases lay outside the gene matches. There are 17 residues in the CDR3. Looked up from germline, CDR1 is MNHEY and CDR2 is SVGEGT. In DNA, the CDR3 is TGTGCCAGCAGTGAGGTGGCTAGCGGGAGGGCCTACAATGAGCAGTTCTTC. It is translated as CASSEVASGRAYNEQFF.

This clone was counted a few times. V usage is TRBV15 and J usage is TRBJ2-5; TRBD2 matches at 7 bases. The CDR3 extends over 14 amino acids. J lost 4 bases, V lost 0 bases, and 2 bases had no gene match. Germline V gives CDR1 LNHNV, CDR2 YYDKDF (reference sequence). The CDR3 DNA reads TGTGCCACCAGCAGAGATTGGGGGGGAGAGACCCAGTACTTC. Translation: CATSRDWGGETQYF.

CDR3 nucleotide sequence: TGTGCCAGCAGCTTTACAGGGGTAAATCAGCCCCAGCATTTT. It yields the protein CASSFTGVNQPQHF. The gene calls are TRBV7-9 and TRBJ1-5; TRBD1 matches 7 bases. CDR1 is SEHNR, CDR2 FQNEAQ, per germline (reference sequence). Trimming at V came to 3 bases and at J to 4 bases, leaving 3 bases not matched to a gene. The length of the CDR3 is 14 residues.

On this clone: The sample carries other DNA sequences with the same CDR3. V and J are TRBV10-2 and TRBJ1-1; D unclear. CDR3 length: 14 residues. Germline CDR1 and CDR2: WSHSY and SAAADI. The V gene lost 3 bases and the J gene lost 6 bases, with 14 bases spanning the gap. The CDR3 is CASSDTAGGPEAFF. CDR3 DNA: TGCGCCAGCAGTGATACGGCCGGAGGGCCTGAAGCTTTCTTT.

The genes are TRBV28 and TRBJ1-2; D remains unclear. The germline CDR1 and CDR2 sequences are MDHEN and SYDVKM. With 4 bases removed from V and 7 bases from J, the gap between germline ends came to 10 bases. This CDR3 is 12 amino acids long. In nucleotides, the CDR3 is TGTGCCAGCAGTTCTGACACTCGTGGCTACACCTTC. Protein product: CASSSDTRGYTF.

The chain has TRBV18 and TRBJ1-2; the D is unclear. CDR3 size: 14 residues. The V gene lost 1 base and the J gene lost 7 bases, with 13 bases spanning the gap. Germline V gene lookup returns CDR1 KGHSH and CDR2 LQKENI. CDR3 protein: CASSPLQEVPGYTF. The DNA of the CDR3 is TGTGCCAGCTCACCACTTCAGGAGGTTCCTGGCTACACCTTC.

The gene calls are TRBV7-6 and TRBJ2-1, with TRBD2 matching 7 bases. With V trimmed by 5 bases and J by 0 bases, 7 bases remained unmatched. Germline V gene data show CDR1 as SGHVS and CDR2 as FNYEAQ. The CDR3 extends over 16 amino acids. CDR3 in amino acids: CASSPLGGSSYNEQFF. CDR3 coding DNA: TGTGCCAGCAGCCCGCTGGGCGGGAGCTCCTACAATGAGCAGTTCTTC.

The chain has TRBV19 and TRBJ2-1; 13 positions agree with TRBD2. V lost 3 bases, J lost 9 bases, and 5 bases stayed unmatched. This CDR3 contains 15 residues. CDR1 is LNHDA, CDR2 SQIVND, per germline (reference sequence). CDR3 DNA sequence: TGTGCCAGTAGTATCACTAGCGGGGGGGCTAGTGAGCAGTTCTTC. Protein sequence: CASSITSGGASEQFF.

The sample holds one count of this clone. The J gene is TRBJ2-7, the V gene TRBV28, with D hard to call. The CDR3 extends over 11 amino acids. Germline V CDR1 and CDR2: MDHEN, SYDVKM. V lost 7 bases to trimming and J lost 3 bases, with 7 bases between them. The CDR3 DNA follows: TGTGCCAGCACAAATTTCTACGAGCAGTACTTC. Residues: CASTNFYEQYF.

This clone was detected ten times or more. The chain links TRBV15 to TRBJ1-6, with 9 bases identical to TRBD1. The CDR3 spans 15 residues. Unmatched junction bases numbered 3, after V lost 2 bases and J lost 7 bases. The germline CDR1 and CDR2 sequences are LNHNV and YYDKDF (reference sequence). For the CDR3, the DNA is TGTGCCACCAGCAGAACCGGGACAGGGAATTCACCCCTCCACTTT. This codes for CATSRTGTGNSPLHF.

V is TRBV7-2 and J is TRBJ2-7; TRBD1 is a possible D gene (5 bases). In germline, CDR1 is SGHTA, CDR2 FQGNSA. V lost 1 base, J lost 2 bases, and 9 bases lay in between. This CDR3 spans 14 amino acids. The CDR3 region is CASSLVQGTYEQYF. The CDR3 bases are TGTGCCAGCAGCTTAGTCCAGGGAACCTACGAGCAGTACTTC.

V is TRBV28 and J is TRBJ2-5; maybe TRBD2 (6 bases). The CDR3 consists of 16 residues. With 7 bases removed from V and 1 base from J, the gap between germline ends came to 19 bases. Per germline, CDR1 MDHEN and CDR2 SYDVKM. DNA for the CDR3: TGTGCCAGCAATAGACTAGGCAGGGCCCTCCAAGAGACCCAGTACTTC. Protein product: CASNRLGRALQETQYF.

Concerning this clone itself: Other nucleotide sequences from this sample produce the same CDR3. The chain has TRBV11-2 and TRBJ2-3; no reliable D call. CDR1 SGHAT and CDR2 FQNNGV come from the germline V gene. Trimming removed 5 bases at V and 3 bases at J, with 3 bases between. The CDR3 is 11 amino acids. CDR3 in DNA: TGTGCCAGCAGCCTAACAGATACGCAGTATTTT. Protein: CASSLTDTQYF.

This rearrangement joins TRBV21-1 to TRBJ2-5; TRBD1 is the table's D call and was not checked against the DNA. TRBV21-1 counts as a pseudogene. The CDR3 extends over 15 amino acids. The CDR3: CASSKGTGAEETQYF. CDR3 coding DNA: TGTGCCAGCAGCAAAGGGACAGGGGCAGAGGAGACCCAGTACTTC.

The CDR3 coding sequence is TGTGCCAGCAGTTACTCAGGACAGGGTTCCTCCTACGAGCAGTACTTC. It translates to CASSYSGQGSSYEQYF. The chain uses TRBV6-6 and TRBJ2-7; 8 bases align to TRBD1. Unmatched junction bases numbered 4, after V lost 0 bases and J lost 0 bases. CDR3 length: 16 amino acids. Germline loops: CDR1 MNHNY, CDR2 SVGAGI (reference sequence).

The rearrangement joins TRBV5-5 to TRBJ2-3; D gene ambiguous. V lost 1 base and J lost 0, with 15 bases in between. CDR3 length: 17 amino acids. Germline values: CDR1 SGHKS, CDR2 YYEKEE (reference sequence). The CDR3 sequence is CASSLNRPSSSTDTQYF. In DNA, the CDR3 is TGTGCCAGCAGCTTGAACCGCCCGAGTTCTAGCACAGATACGCAGTATTTT.

The gene calls are TRBV18 and TRBJ2-1; 11 bases match TRBD2. With 4 bases clipped from V and 3 bases from J, the junction kept 11 bases outside the gene matches. Germline V gives CDR1 KGHSH, CDR2 LQKENI. CDR3 length: 18 residues. The CDR3 region has the DNA TGTGCCAGCTCACTGTTCGGTAGCGGGGGGGCCGGCTACAATGAGCAGTTCTTC. Translating gives CASSLFGSGGAGYNEQFF.

This chain connects TRBV7-9 to TRBJ2-6; 7 bases match TRBD1. V dropped 5 bases and J dropped 4; count of bases not matched to a gene: 11. This CDR3 has 17 amino acids. CDR1 is SEHNR, CDR2 FQNEAQ, per germline (reference sequence). The CDR3: CASSPGTATVGANVLTF. For the CDR3, the DNA is TGTGCCAGCAGCCCGGGGACAGCCACTGTAGGGGCCAACGTCCTGACTTTC.

A few counts support this clone. The chain has TRBV19 and TRBJ1-2, with TRBD1 matching 9 bases. The CDR3 has 14 residues. With V trimmed by 6 bases and J by 2 bases, 4 bases remained unmatched. Germline-derived CDR1 and CDR2 are LNHDA and SQIVND (reference sequence). CDR3 residues: CASRRQGGNYGYTF. CDR3 coding DNA: TGTGCCAGTAGACGACAGGGGGGGAACTATGGCTACACCTTC.

The chain combines TRBV6-2 or TRBV6-3 with TRBJ1-5, with D possibly matching TRBD1 (5 bases). Germline V gene sequence: CDR1 MNHEY, CDR2 SVGEGT. The CDR3 runs 15 residues. Trimming took 5 bases from V and 5 from J, leaving 16 bases between them. The CDR3 DNA follows: TGTGCCAGCAGTCCCCGTGGGGCCCAGGATCAGCCCCAGCATTTT. Translating it yields CASSPRGAQDQPQHF.

This clone was picked up a small number of times. The rearrangement links TRBV29-1 to TRBJ1-6, with D hard to call. The CDR3 has 13 amino acids. CDR1 and CDR2 from the germline V gene are SQVTM and ANQGSEA. Trimming took 7 bases from V and 0 from J, leaving 7 bases between them. CDR3 amino acids: CSARGSYNSPLHF. CDR3 in DNA: TGCAGCGCCCGGGGCTCCTATAATTCACCCCTCCACTTT.

J is TRBJ1-5 and V is TRBV6-5, with 8 bases identical to TRBD1. The CDR3 spans 15 residues. Germline loops: CDR1 MNHEY, CDR2 SVGAGI. J was trimmed by 2 bases and V by 6 bases; bases with no gene match: 6. The CDR3 reads CASRSGQVGNQPQHF. DNA of the CDR3: TGTGCCAGCAGATCGGGACAGGTTGGCAATCAGCCCCAGCATTTT.

The chain employs TRBV10-3 and TRBJ1-5, with 7 bases matching TRBD1. Germline CDR1 reads ENHRY; CDR2 reads SYGVKD. This CDR3 has 15 residues. Trimming removed 6 bases from V and 2 bases from J; junction bases left unmatched: 7. The CDR3 DNA reads as TGTGCCATCAGCGATGACAGGGCGGGCAATCAGCCCCAGCATTTT. Protein: CAISDDRAGNQPQHF.

This clone was counted a few times. The V gene is TRBV9, the J gene TRBJ2-2; 7 positions agree with TRBD2. Germline V CDR1 and CDR2: SGDLS, YYNGEE. The CDR3 length is 14 residues. J lost 6 bases, V lost 0 bases, and 2 bases had no gene match. This CDR3 reads CASSVDGRPGELFF. The CDR3 region has the DNA TGTGCCAGCAGCGTAGACGGGAGGCCCGGGGAGCTGTTTTTT.